This T cell receptor beta chain was recovered during a study of cytomegalovirus exposure and HLA in healthy donors. This clone was observed once. PCR employed 60 Vbeta and 13 Jbeta primers. Sequencing was performed with immunoSEQ multiplex PCR; in TCRdb, only in-frame clones are kept and a portion is missing. The table shows about 200,000 clones, with approximately 80% occurring only once. This clonotype originated in a male donor in good health and CMV-seronegative. Sequenced sample: PBMCs.

The CDR3 region is CASSPGTGQAYGYTF. The CDR3 nucleotides read TGTGCCAGCAGTCCGGGGACAGGCCAGGCGTATGGCTACACCTTC. This chain connects TRBV28 to TRBJ1-2; TRBD1 aligns across 8 bases. Losses at the gene ends were 5 bases for V and 5 bases for J; bases not matched to a gene: 10. CDR3 length: 15 residues. Germline V gene data show CDR1 as MDHEN and CDR2 as SYDVKM.